The clone carrying this TCR beta chain showed up just a few times. Its cognate antigen is unknown. Noted treatment: about 20 received Ad26.COV2.S at low or high dose, single or two shots; roughly 5 received placebo; per-sample allocation not given. Day 63 after the first vaccine or placebo injection was the time point for sampling. An 18-55-year-old adult in Boston served as donor. The record originates from a study of Ad26.COV2.S vaccination and SARS-CoV-2 variants. The study's findings and limits: Vaccine recipients showed a spike-specific TCR breadth that was higher than in placebo recipients.

Assay: immunoSEQ multiplex PCR; the TCRdb copy retains only in-frame clones and omits some. Of about 410,000 clones listed, roughly 90% are singletons. The source is a person between 18 and 65 years old who received the Ad26.COV2.S COVID-19 vaccine or a placebo. The specimen was peripheral blood, collected in a trial of Ad26.COV2.S vaccine versus placebo.

CDR3 DNA sequence: TGCAGTGCTAGTGGAGACAGCGGCGCCACTAACTATGGCTACACCTTC. Encoded protein: CSASGDSGATNYGYTF. The gene calls are TRBV20-1 and TRBJ1-2; D is possibly TRBD1 (5 bases). Trimming left V 3 bases short and J 0 bases short, with 17 bases between. CDR3 length equals 16 residues. Germline V gene sequence: CDR1 DFQATT, CDR2 SNEGSKA (reference sequence).